The 13 T cell receptor beta chains presented below share a single source sample, sequenced in a study of blood T cells in healthy people across ages. A second PCR, run for roughly 7 to 11 cycles, used a sample-barcoded 5' primer plus a J-beta primer mix. One entry per CDR3 protein, called by TCRdb with MiXCR from the 5' RACE reads. Seen here are some 1,800,000 distinct CDR3 sequences, roughly 43% observed once, and the top ten hold more than 20%. Source material: blood. Receptor source: a human donor in good health.

The rearrangement joins TRBV20-1 to TRBJ1-5; D gene unclear. The CDR3 is 13 residues long. Germline V lookup: CDR1 DFQATT, CDR2 SNEGSKA (reference sequence). Trimming pared 1 base from V and 4 bases from J, leaving 8 bases between. DNA of the CDR3: TGCAGTGCTAGAGTGGACCAGAATCAGCCCCAGCATTTT. Its protein product is CSARVDQNQPQHF.

V usage is TRBV7-2 and J usage is TRBJ2-5; possibly TRBD1 or TRBD2 for D (5 bases each). V shed 1 base and J shed 5 bases, with 11 bases lying between them. This CDR3 is built from 14 residues. Germline V gene lookup returns CDR1 SGHTA and CDR2 FQGNSA. CDR3 protein: CASSLDFREETQYF. The DNA of the CDR3 is TGTGCCAGCAGCTTAGACTTCAGGGAGGAGACCCAGTACTTC.

The chain uses TRBV5-1 and TRBJ1-4; perhaps TRBD1 as D (6 bases). The CDR3 totals 13 residues. V dropped 7 bases and J dropped 5 bases, with 12 bases sitting between them. In germline, CDR1 is SGHRS, CDR2 YFSETQ. CDR3 loop: CASSGDRNEKLFF. CDR3 nucleotide sequence: TGCGCCAGCTCAGGGGACCGGAATGAAAAACTGTTTTTT.

This clonotype occurred a few times. The V call is TRBV7-9, the J call TRBJ1-2; TRBD1 is a possible D gene (6 bases). Germline assignment: CDR1 SEHNR and CDR2 FQNEAQ (reference sequence). V lost 6 bases and J 1 base, leaving 12 bases between the germline ends. This CDR3 spans 14 amino acids. The CDR3 nucleotides are TGTGCCAGCAGGGGGAACAGGGTTAACTATGGCTACACCTTC. Its protein is CASRGNRVNYGYTF.

In its sample, this clonotype was seen a few times. The chain links TRBV28 to TRBJ2-7; D remains ambiguous. The CDR3 loop spans 16 amino acids. Trimming took 8 bases from V and 0 from J, leaving 20 bases between them. Germline CDR1 is MDHEN and CDR2 is SYDVKM. The CDR3 region is CASASPALGSSYEQYF. The CDR3 bases are TGTGCCAGCGCTTCCCCTGCTTTAGGTAGCTCCTACGAGCAGTACTTC. Combining the CDR3 with reference TRBV28 and TRBJ2-7 gives the whole variable domain DVKVTQSSRYLVKRTGEKVFLECVQDMDHENMFWYRQDPGLGLRLIYFSYDVKMKEKGDIPEGYSVSREKKERFSLILESASTNQTSMYLCASASPALGSSYEQYFGPGTRLTVT.

V and J are TRBV7-9 and TRBJ2-1; a possible D gene is TRBD2 (5 bases). The CDR3 extends over 17 amino acids. With 0 bases removed from V and 4 bases from J, the gap between germline ends came to 16 bases. Germline CDR1 reads SEHNR; CDR2 reads FQNEAQ (reference sequence). The CDR3 DNA sequence: TGTGCCAGCAGCTTAGCGCCCCTAGCCATGAGGTACAATGAGCAGTTCTTC. Its protein product is CASSLAPLAMRYNEQFF.

The V and J genes are TRBV4-3 and TRBJ2-7; 10 bases match TRBD2. The better agreement between TRBJ2-5 and the DNA end casts doubt on the J call. Germline-derived CDR1 and CDR2 are LGHNA and YSLEER. This CDR3 has 15 residues. Here the CDR3 DNA reads TGCGCCAGCAGCCAAGGAAGCGGGAGGGGTGAGACCCAGTACTTC. It is translated as CASSQGSGRGETQYF.

This clonotype was seen ten or more times. This rearrangement joins TRBV5-1 to TRBJ2-7, with 8 bases lining up with TRBD1. The ends lost 7 bases at V and 2 bases at J; junction bases unmatched: 2. This CDR3 has 12 residues. Germline values: CDR1 SGHRS, CDR2 YFSETQ. The CDR3 spells CASGQGPYEQYF. For the CDR3, the DNA is TGCGCCAGCGGACAGGGCCCCTACGAGCAGTACTTC.

This chain joins TRBV6-2 or TRBV6-3 and TRBJ2-7; D gene uncertain. CDR1 and CDR2 (germline): MNHEY, SVGEGT. This CDR3 region has 12 residues. With 1 base removed from V and 6 bases from J, the gap between germline ends came to 7 bases. This chain's CDR3 is CASSYLASEQYF. The DNA of the CDR3 is TGTGCCAGCAGTTACTTAGCCTCCGAGCAGTACTTC.

V and J are TRBV24-1 and TRBJ1-1; D uncertain. Germline CDR1 is KGHDR and CDR2 is SFDVKD. The V and J ends lost 0 bases and 4 bases respectively, with 5 bases between them. There are 13 residues in the CDR3. CDR3 protein: CATSDLSGTEAFF. CDR3 sequence (DNA): TGTGCCACCAGTGATTTGTCGGGCACTGAAGCTTTCTTT.

The chain is built from TRBV29-1 and TRBJ1-1; D is uncertain. The CDR3 sequence is 14 residues long. Trimming removed 2 bases at V and 5 bases at J, with 15 bases between. The germline gives CDR1 SQVTM, CDR2 ANQGSEA. The CDR3 loop reads CSVETRRSSTEAFF. The CDR3 DNA reads TGCAGCGTTGAAACCCGTCGGTCGTCGACTGAAGCTTTCTTT. Together with reference TRBV29-1 and TRBJ1-1, the CDR3 gives the full variable domain: SAVISQKPSRDICQRGTSLTIQCQVDSQVTMMFWYRQQPGQSLTLIATANQGSEATYESGFVIDKFPISRPNLTFSTLTVSNMSPEDSSIYLCSVETRRSSTEAFFGQGTRLTVV.

The CDR3 loop is CASSFVPTTGEQYF. The CDR3 DNA reads TGTGCCAGCAGCTTCGTGCCTACCACGGGGGAGCAGTACTTC. The chain employs TRBV7-2 and TRBJ2-7; tentatively, D is TRBD2 (5 bases). Trimming pared 3 bases from V and 7 bases from J, leaving 16 bases between. The CDR3 runs to 14 residues. Germline values: CDR1 SGHTA, CDR2 FQGNSA.

Turning to this clonotype: A read error may produce the germline difference seen at one junction end. The chain couples TRBV7-3 to TRBJ2-1; the D is unclear. CDR1 and CDR2 from the germline V gene are SGHTA and FQGTGA. The CDR3 contains 14 residues. The CDR3 protein is CAGSATGGDNEQFF. For the CDR3, the DNA is TGTGCCGGCAGCGCTACGGGTGGGGACAATGAGCAGTTCTTC. Filled out from reference TRBV7-3 and TRBJ2-1, the complete variable domain reads GAGVSQTPSNKVTEKGKYVELRCDPISGHTALYWYRQSLGQGPEFLIYFQGTGAADDSGLPNDRFFAVRPEGSVSTLKIQRTERGDSAVYLCAGSATGGDNEQFFGPGTRLTVL.